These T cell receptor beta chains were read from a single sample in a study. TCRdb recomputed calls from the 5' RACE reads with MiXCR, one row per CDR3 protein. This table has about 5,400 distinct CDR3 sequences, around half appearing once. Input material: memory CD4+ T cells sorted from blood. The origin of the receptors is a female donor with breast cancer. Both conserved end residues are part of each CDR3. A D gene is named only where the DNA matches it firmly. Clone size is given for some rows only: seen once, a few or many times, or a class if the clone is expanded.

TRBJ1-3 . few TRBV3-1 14 TGTGCCAGCAGCCGAGGATCCTCTGGAAACACCATATATTTT CASSRGSSGNTIYF
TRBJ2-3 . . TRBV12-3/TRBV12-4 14 TGTGCCAGCAGTTTGTGGTCGGTGACGGATACGCAGTATTTT CASSLWSVTDTQYF
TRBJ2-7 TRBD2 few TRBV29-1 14 TGCAGCGTTGCTGGGACTAGCGGGAGTTACGAGCAGTACTTC CSVAGTSGSYEQYF
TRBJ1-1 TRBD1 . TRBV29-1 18 TGCAGCGTCCCCTGTCTTCCGGGACAGGGGGCGAAAAACACTGAAGCTTTCTTT CSVPCLPGQGAKNTEAFF
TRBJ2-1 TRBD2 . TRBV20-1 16 TGCAGTGCTAGATGGACTAGCGGGGCGAGCGGCAATGAGCAGTTCTTC CSARWTSGASGNEQFF
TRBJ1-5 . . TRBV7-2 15 TGTGCCAGCAGCTTAGATTTCGGGGGGGATCAGCCCCAGCATTTT CASSLDFGGDQPQHF
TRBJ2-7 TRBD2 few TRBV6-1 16 TGTGCCAGCAGTGAAAGAAGCGGGAGGGAAGGGTACGAGCAGTACTTC CASSERSGREGYEQYF
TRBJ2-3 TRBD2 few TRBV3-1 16 TGTGCCAGCAGCCGGACTAGCGGGAGTGGAACAGATACGCAGTATTTT CASSRTSGSGTDTQYF
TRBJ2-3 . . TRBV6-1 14 TGTGCCAGCAGTGAATTTGCGATCGCAGATACGCGGTATTTT CASSEFAIADTRYF
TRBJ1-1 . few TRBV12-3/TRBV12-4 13 TGTGCCAGCAGTAATACAGGGTACACTGAAGCTTTCTTT CASSNTGYTEAFF
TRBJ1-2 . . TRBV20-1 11 TGCAGTGCTGGCGCGGATTATGGCTACACCTTC CSAGADYGYTF
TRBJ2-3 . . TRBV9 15 . CASSVGPGSTDTQYF
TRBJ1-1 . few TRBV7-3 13 TGTGCCAGCAGCTTAAGGCAGGGAGGAAGGGCTTTCTTT CASSLRQGGRAFF
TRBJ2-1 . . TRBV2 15 TGTGCCAGCAGTGAAGACAGCCGGGACTACAATGAGCAGTTCTTC CASSEDSRDYNEQFF
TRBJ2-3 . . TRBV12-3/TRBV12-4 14 TGTGCCAGCATCATGGGGCAGGTCACAGATACGCAGTATTTT CASIMGQVTDTQYF
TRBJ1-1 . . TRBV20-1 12 TGCAGTGCTCGCCAAGAGAACACTGAAGCTTTCTTT CSARQENTEAFF
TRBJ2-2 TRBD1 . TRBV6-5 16 TGTGCCAGCAGTTACTCTGGGACAGGGTACACCGGGGAGCTGTTTTTT CASSYSGTGYTGELFF
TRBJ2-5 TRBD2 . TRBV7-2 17 TGTGCCAGCAGTTCCATACCAAGACTAGCGGGGCTAGGCACCCAGTACTTC CASSSIPRLAGLGTQYF
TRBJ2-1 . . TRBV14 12 TGTGCCAGCAGCCAACCGGGACGAGAGCAGTTCTTC CASSQPGREQFF
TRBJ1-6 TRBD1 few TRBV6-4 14 TGTGCCAGCAGTGAACAGGGGGTAGATTCACCCCTCCACTTT CASSEQGVDSPLHF
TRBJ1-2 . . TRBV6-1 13 TGTGCCAGCATCGCGCCAGCTAACTATGGCTACACCTTC CASIAPANYGYTF
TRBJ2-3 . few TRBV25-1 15 TGTGCCAGCAGTGAATTCACTCAGACACCAGATACGCAGTATTTT CASSEFTQTPDTQYF
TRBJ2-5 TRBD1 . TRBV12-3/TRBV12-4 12 TGTGCCAGCAGTTACAGGGGAGAGACCCAGTACTTC CASSYRGETQYF
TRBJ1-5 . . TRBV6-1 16 TGTGCCAGCAGACTCGGACAGATATATAGCAATCAGCCCCAGCATTTT CASRLGQIYSNQPQHF
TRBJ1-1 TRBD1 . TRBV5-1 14 TGCGCCAGCAGCTTGGACAGGGGGGACACTGAAGCTTTCTTT CASSLDRGDTEAFF
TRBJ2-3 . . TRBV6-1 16 TGTGCCAGCAGTGAAAGCATTGTGCTCCACACAGATACGCAGTGTTTT CASSESIVLHTDTQCF
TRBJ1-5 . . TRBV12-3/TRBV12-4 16 TGTGCCACCAGCAGGCTCAGGGCTTCCAGCAATCAGCCCCAGCATTTT CATSRLRASSNQPQHF
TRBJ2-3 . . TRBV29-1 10 TGCAGCGTTGAAGGCCCAGCGCAGTATTTT CSVEGPAQYF
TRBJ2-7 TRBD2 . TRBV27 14 TGTGCCAGCAGACTAGCGGGGGGACCCTACGAGCAGTACTTC CASRLAGGPYEQYF
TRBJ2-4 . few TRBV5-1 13 TGCGCCAGCAGCCCCGGGGCGAAAAACATTCAGTACTTC CASSPGAKNIQYF
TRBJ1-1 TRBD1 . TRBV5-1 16 TGCGCCAGCAGCGTTGGACAGGGGGCCCAGAACACTGAAGCTTTCTTT CASSVGQGAQNTEAFF
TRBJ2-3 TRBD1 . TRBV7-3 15 TGTGCCAGCAGCACCGGACAGGGTCACACAGATACGCAGTATTTT CASSTGQGHTDTQYF
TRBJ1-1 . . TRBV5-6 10 TGTGCCAGCGGTCGGACTGAAGCTTTCTTT CASGRTEAFF
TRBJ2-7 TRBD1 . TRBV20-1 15 TGCAGTGCTAGGGACAGGCCCCTCAGCTCCTACGAGCAGTACTTC CSARDRPLSSYEQYF
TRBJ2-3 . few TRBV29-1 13 TGCAGCGTACTGGGGGCTAGCACAGATACGCAGTATTTT CSVLGASTDTQYF
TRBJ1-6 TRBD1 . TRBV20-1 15 TGCAGTGCTGTTACAGGGGCTACGGAAAATTCACCCCTCCACTTT CSAVTGATENSPLHF
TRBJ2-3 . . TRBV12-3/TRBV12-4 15 TGTGCCAGCAGCCTCTCAGGGGCAGGCACAGATACGCAGTATTTT CASSLSGAGTDTQYF
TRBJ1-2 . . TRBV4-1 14 TGCGCCAGCAGCCAAGAGACAGGCTATTATAGCTACACCTTC CASSQETGYYSYTF
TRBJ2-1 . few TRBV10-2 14 TGCGCCAGCAAAGGGGATTTGGGTTACAATGAGCAGTTCTTC CASKGDLGYNEQFF
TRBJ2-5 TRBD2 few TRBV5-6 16 TGTGCCAGCAGCTTGGGGACTAGCGGCTTCCAAGAGACCCAGTACTTC CASSLGTSGFQETQYF
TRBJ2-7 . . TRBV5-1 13 TGCGCCAGCAGAACAGGGCGCACCTACGAGCAGTACTTC CASRTGRTYEQYF
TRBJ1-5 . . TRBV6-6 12 TGTGCCAGCAGTTACTTACGGGCTTTCATACATTTT CASSYLRAFIHF
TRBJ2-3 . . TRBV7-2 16 TGTGCCAGCAGCTCGACGACTGGCTCAGGGGCAGATACGCAGTATTTT CASSSTTGSGADTQYF
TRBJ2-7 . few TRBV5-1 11 TGCGCCAGCAGCTGGGGCTACGAGCAGTACTTC CASSWGYEQYF
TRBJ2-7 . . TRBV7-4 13 TGTGCCAGCAGCTTAGGAGGAATTTACGAGCAGTACTTC CASSLGGIYEQYF
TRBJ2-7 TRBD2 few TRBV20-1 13 TGCAGTGGGGAGCGGGACCAAACCTACGAGCAGTACTTC CSGERDQTYEQYF
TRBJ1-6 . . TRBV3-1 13 TGTGCCAGCAGCCAAGATCGAGATTCACCCCTCCACTTT CASSQDRDSPLHF
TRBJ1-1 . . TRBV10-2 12 TGCGCCAGCAGGTCCATGAACACTGAAGCTTTCTTT CASRSMNTEAFF
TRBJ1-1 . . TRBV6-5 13 TGTGCCAGCACTCTCGCCGCTGGCACTGAAGCTTTCTTT CASTLAAGTEAFF
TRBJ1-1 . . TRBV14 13 TGTGCCAGCAGCCGAGAAATGGGCACTGAAGCTTTCTTT CASSREMGTEAFF